This TCR beta chain was observed in a study of identifying expanded T cells in peripheral blood. TCRdb keeps only in-frame clones here, not all; method: immunoSEQ multiplex PCR. The sample has approximately 57,000 clones; roughly 87% are singletons. Overall study results and limits: Technical replicates showed around 1.2 changed clones; approximately 2 weeks 15 to 20; four weeks 19.

Germline assignment: CDR1 ENHRY and CDR2 SYGVKD. Unmatched junction bases numbered 9, after V lost 6 bases and J lost 2 bases. This CDR3 has 15 amino acids. This clone was recorded only once. Its specificity is not known. This clonotype was sampled from a person aged 18 to 75 in good health. This sequence joins TRBV10-3 and TRBJ1-2; TRBD1 matches at 7 bases. The sequenced sample consisted of blood. The CDR3 coding sequence is TGTGCCATCAGCCCCAGCCCGACAGGGAACTATGGCTACACCTTC. Translation: CAISPSPTGNYGYTF.